This T cell receptor beta chain was found in a study of blood T cell repertoires in COVID-19. Study-wide context: Sites in the United States, Italy and Spain provided acute and convalescent COVID-19 samples. PBMCs, B-cell-depleted T cells, or T cells provided the cDNA or gDNA that made up the material.

In the source study's methods: Amplification from reference gene primers served as the basis for estimated nucleated cell counts. Clones were sequenced by immunoSEQ multiplex PCR, and TCRdb holds only the in-frame ones, with some missing. V, J and clone size are those of that table, while D and trimming were read from the DNA. The data show more than 45,000 clones, roughly nine tenths seen once. This CDR3 is 13 amino acids long. CDR1 is SGHTA, CDR2 FQGNSA, per germline. Trimming left V 0 bases short and J 8 bases short, with 8 bases between. This TCR came from a human donor in a cohort sampled during active COVID-19. The sequenced material came from peripheral blood. The chain links TRBV7-2 to TRBJ2-1; D remains ambiguous. The CDR3 is CASSLAIRDEQFF. The CDR3 bases are TGTGCCAGCAGCTTAGCTATCCGGGATGAGCAGTTCTTC.